This TCR beta chain is from a study of shared clonotypes between healthy human individuals. Naivety among CD8 cells was defined by CD45RO negativity and positive CCR7 selection, thereby excluding terminally differentiated effector memory CD45RA+ cells. This CDR3 is built from 11 residues. Per the germline V gene, CDR1 is SQVTM and CDR2 is ANQGSEA. Clones were read by immunoSEQ multiplex PCR, and TCRdb kept only the in-frame ones, dropping some. The sample gives hundreds of thousands of clones, 85% to 95% of which show up once; approximately 0.12% is in the top ten. The gene calls are TRBV29-1 and TRBJ2-5, with D possibly being TRBD2 (6 bases). The J call is doubtful: the DNA matches TRBJ2-7 better. This TCR derives from a woman in her twenties or thirties in good health. Sequencing was carried out using naive CD8+ T cells sorted from blood. Here the CDR3 reads CSVPGASEQYF. CDR3 DNA: TGCAGCGTTCCGGGAGCCAGCGAGCAGTACTTC.